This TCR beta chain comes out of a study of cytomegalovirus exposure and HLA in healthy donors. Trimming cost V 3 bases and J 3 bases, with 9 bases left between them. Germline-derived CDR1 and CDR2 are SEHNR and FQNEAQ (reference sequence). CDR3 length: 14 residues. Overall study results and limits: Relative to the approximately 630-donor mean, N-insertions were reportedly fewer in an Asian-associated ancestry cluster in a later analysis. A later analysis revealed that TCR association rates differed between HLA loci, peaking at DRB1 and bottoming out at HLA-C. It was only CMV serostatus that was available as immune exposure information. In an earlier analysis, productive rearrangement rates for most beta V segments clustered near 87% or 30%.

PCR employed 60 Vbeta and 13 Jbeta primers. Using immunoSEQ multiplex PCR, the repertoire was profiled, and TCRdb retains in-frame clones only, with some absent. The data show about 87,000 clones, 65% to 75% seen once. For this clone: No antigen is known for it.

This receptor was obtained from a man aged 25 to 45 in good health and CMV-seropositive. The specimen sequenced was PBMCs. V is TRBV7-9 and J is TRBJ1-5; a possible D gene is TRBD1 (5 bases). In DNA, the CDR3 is TGTGCCAGCAGCTTCGGGACTTTCAATCAGCCCCAGCATTTT. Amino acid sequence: CASSFGTFNQPQHF.